The 13 T cell receptor beta chains in this list originate from one sample, sequenced in a study of cytomegalovirus exposure and HLA in healthy donors. PCR primers comprised 60 Vbeta and 13 Jbeta primers. Sequenced by immunoSEQ multiplex PCR; TCRdb stores in-frame clones only, minus some. This table has around 200,000 clones, around four fifths appearing once. Sample: PBMCs. The receptors were gathered from a middle-aged man in good health and CMV-seronegative.

In nucleotides, the CDR3 is TGTGCCAGCAGCGGAGTAGGGGACTCTAACACCGGGGAGCTGTTTTTT. The encoded protein is CASSGVGDSNTGELFF. This chain links TRBV9 with TRBJ2-2; D is perhaps TRBD2 (6 bases). CDR1 SGDLS and CDR2 YYNGEE come from the germline V gene. This CDR3 contains 16 residues. The germline V and J ends were trimmed by 3 bases and 2 bases, with 14 bases remaining between them.

The chain couples TRBV19 to TRBJ1-2; D gene unclear. The length of the CDR3 is 15 residues. V lost 3 bases to trimming and J lost 7 bases, with 18 bases between them. From germline, CDR1 is LNHDA and CDR2 SQIVND (reference sequence). CDR3 residues: CASSIPRQVHGGYTF. The CDR3 coding sequence is TGTGCCAGTAGTATCCCCAGGCAGGTTCACGGTGGCTACACCTTC.

This sequence joins TRBV29-1 and TRBJ2-3, with no clear D. V was cut by 6 bases and J by 1 base, with 20 bases left in between. Germline CDR1 reads SQVTM; CDR2 reads ANQGSEA. This CDR3 region has 16 residues. The CDR3: CSVAYWVNAGTDTQYF. The CDR3 DNA sequence: TGCAGCGTCGCCTATTGGGTGAATGCGGGCACAGATACGCAGTATTTT.

Points on this clone: Other nucleotide sequences from this sample produce the same CDR3. The rearrangement joins TRBV7-9 to TRBJ2-7; the D gene is possibly TRBD2 (5 bases). Germline V gene sequence: CDR1 SEHNR, CDR2 FQNEAQ (reference sequence). The CDR3 contains 12 residues. V gave up 5 bases and J gave up 4 bases, with 9 bases separating them. For the CDR3, the DNA is TGTGCCAGCAGCCCTCGCGGGTACGAGCAGTACTTC. Translation gives CASSPRGYEQYF.

This clone was found once. The chain has TRBV7-3 and TRBJ1-1, with TRBD1 matching over 8 bases. Trimming cost V 4 bases and J 1 base; bases outside gene matches: 2. The length of the CDR3 is 14 residues. CDR1 and CDR2 (germline): SGHTA, FQGTGA. DNA for the CDR3: TGTGCCAGCAGCTCGCAGGGGGCGAACACTGAAGCTTTCTTT. Translating it yields CASSSQGANTEAFF.

The V and J genes are TRBV21-1 and TRBJ2-1; no check of the table's D call, TRBD2, against the DNA was made. TRBV21-1 is described as a pseudogene. The CDR3 has 13 amino acids. CDR3 region: CASRGGTYNEQFF. DNA for the CDR3: TGTGCCAGCCGGGGGGGCACCTACAATGAGCAGTTCTTC.

The chain carries TRBV4-2 and TRBJ2-5, with 9 bases identical to TRBD2. The closer fit of TRBJ2-7 to the DNA end suggests the J call may be wrong. CDR3 length: 16 amino acids. Germline values: CDR1 LGHNA, CDR2 YNFKEQ. The CDR3 loop reads CASSQDWLAGSYEQYF. DNA for the CDR3: TGTGCCAGCAGCCAAGATTGGCTAGCGGGGTCCTACGAGCAGTACTTC.

This sequence joins TRBV16 and TRBJ1-1; D call uncertain. V was pared by 4 bases and J by 0 bases, with 12 bases between. In germline, CDR1 is KGHSY, CDR2 FQNENV. The length of the CDR3 is 15 residues. Here the CDR3 DNA reads TGTGCCAGCAGCCCCCTGTCCTTTATGAACACTGAAGCTTTCTTT. This sequence encodes CASSPLSFMNTEAFF.

The CDR3: CASSWREGYNEQFF. CDR3 bases: TGTGCCAGCTCATGGCGGGAGGGATACAATGAGCAGTTCTTC. The J gene is TRBJ2-1, the V gene TRBV18, with 9 bases aligning to TRBD2. The CDR3 contains 14 residues. V dropped 5 bases and J dropped 4; count of bases not matched to a gene: 3. Germline CDR1 and CDR2: KGHSH and LQKENI.

The gene calls are TRBV11-2 and TRBJ2-5, with 10 bases fitting TRBD2. There are 16 residues in the CDR3. V dropped 9 bases and J dropped 0; count of bases not matched to a gene: 10. Looked up from germline, CDR1 is SGHAT and CDR2 is FQNNGV. The CDR3 protein is CASSRTSGKYQETQYF. The CDR3 DNA follows: TGTGCCAGTTCCCGGACTAGCGGAAAGTACCAAGAGACCCAGTACTTC.

The chain carries TRBV7-2 and TRBJ2-7, with 10 bases identical to TRBD2. Germline V gene sequence: CDR1 SGHTA, CDR2 FQGNSA. The V segment lost 0 bases and the J segment 1 base; nucleotides outside the gene matches: 3. The CDR3 covers 16 residues. In DNA form, the CDR3 reads TGTGCCAGCAGCTTAGCGGCTAGCGGGGGTTCCTACGAGCAGTACTTC. Residues: CASSLAASGGSYEQYF.

J is TRBJ2-5 and V is TRBV5-1; possible D gene TRBD1, 5 bases. Looked up from germline, CDR1 is SGHRS and CDR2 is YFSETQ. CDR3 length: 13 amino acids. Trimming took off 1 base at V and 8 bases at J, with 12 bases between the two ends. The CDR3 nucleotides read TGCGCCAGCAGCTTGTATGGGGCCGACACCCAGTACTTC. Amino acid sequence: CASSLYGADTQYF.

V and J are TRBV7-2 and TRBJ2-5, with D perhaps matching TRBD1 (5 bases). TRBJ2-7 explains the end of the DNA better; the J call may be wrong. This CDR3 has 13 residues. In germline, CDR1 is SGHTA, CDR2 FQGNSA. The CDR3 DNA is TGTGCCAGCAGCTCAAGGCAGGGCGGCGAGCAGTACTTC. This gives the protein CASSSRQGGEQYF.